This T cell receptor (beta chain) comes out of a study of CD4 T cells in relation to SARS-CoV-2 and coronaviruses (dated by TCRdb to about 2021). Broadly, across the study: In the ViraFEST assay, PBMCs were cultured with antigen for roughly eleven days, after which TCR beta CDR3s were sequenced to identify clonal expansions specific to the antigen. The study assessed, at the TCR clonotype level, memory CD4+ T cell crossreactivity between SARS-CoV-2 and common cold coronavirus spike proteins. Samples from three pre-COVID donors and the naive versus memory experiments were sequenced with the Adaptive Biotechnologies TCR-sequencing kit; other data were Illumina-based. Patient-derived lymphoblastoid cell lines were used to map the HLA restriction of shared crossreactive spike epitopes. An HIV-1 Nef peptide pool or a no-peptide culture served as the negative reference condition. A different TCR-beta assay, based on Illumina, was used to sequence expansion assays from other donors in the study. What the authors observed across the whole study: Significantly weaker SARS-CoV-2-driven expansion was shown by crossreactive clones than by monoreactive clones, consistent with antigenic imprinting. About 65% of donors had memory CD4+ clonotypes that crossrecognized SARS-CoV-2 and at least one common cold coronavirus spike. Because the crossreactivity analysis focused on spike protein, crossreactivity against other viral proteins was not assessed. The study was limited by small numbers of patients and tested TCRs. Pre-pandemic and post-infection samples were not both contributed by any donor, so tracing of the source of pre-existing responses was limited.

A word on this clone: Its binding antigen is unknown. It has no much larger one-base neighbor in the sample; base qualities were not kept.

Libraries came from the immunoSEQ multiplex PCR assay. The original methods were these. During preprocessing, nonproductive sequences were removed, as were CDR3s that did not start with C, did not end with F or W, or were shorter than 7 amino acids. The MANAFEST web app was used to call antigen-specific clonotypes on the basis of expansion compared with the reference and with other culture wells. A clone was considered positive if significant expansion relative to the reference culture was observed in 2 of 3 replicate wells at an FDR below 0.05. For a clone to be considered positive, significant expansion relative to all other tandem wells and an odds ratio above 5 were also required. CDR3 homology was quantified as pairwise Levenshtein distance, calculated with the stringdist R package after three terminal residues were trimmed from each end. TCRdb took over this immuneACCESS table, retaining in-frame rearrangements with V and J assigned. Such tables are incomplete; in checked studies, under half of the missing clones stem from an unresolved V gene, and the remainder is unexplained. That table supplies the V and J calls and clone size; D and trimming were determined from the DNA. A total of about 19,000 clones appear in this sample, about 80% of them only once. The ten largest clones represent over 20% of the sample.

The CDR3 measures 18 amino acids from cysteine to phenylalanine. Only CDR3 DNA is held: 54 bases, read in frame from base 1. Cut back by 3 bases and 6 bases, the V and J ends lie 25 bases apart. CDR1 is given as MNHEY and CDR2 as SVGEGT, both from the germline V gene. CD4+ T cells from unexposed donors were collected before the COVID-19 pandemic (2011-2018). After around 11 days of culture, CD4+ T cells were isolated with the EasySep CD4+ T cell isolation kit. As far as cell numbers permitted, CD4+ T cells from unexposed donors were tested for reactivity against SARS-CoV-2 S and N as well as four spike pools from common cold coronaviruses. About 1.8 million PBMCs per well were cultured in IMDM with approximately 4.5% human AB serum and about 9.2 IU/ml IL-2. Half of the culture medium was replaced with fresh IL-2-containing medium on days 3 and 7. In general, every peptide culture condition was set up in three replicate wells. Leukapheresis product for the unexposed donors was purchased commercially. Ficoll-Paque PLUS gradient centrifugation was used to isolate PBMCs from leukapheresis product or whole blood. PBMCs were either cryopreserved at -140 degrees C or used fresh in the expansion assay. The QIAamp Micro DNA Kit was used to extract genomic DNA from the CD4+ T cells.

The sequence came from a human donor in good health. The chain uses TRBV6-2 or TRBV6-3 and TRBJ2-3; a confident D gene designation cannot be given. The sequenced material came from CD4+ T cells from PBMCs, cultured in vitro. The nucleotide sequence reads TGTGCCAGCAGTTATGCGGCCAGAGGATCTTCGGGCGCCGATACGCAGTATTTT. Its coded protein is CASSYAARGSSGADTQYF.